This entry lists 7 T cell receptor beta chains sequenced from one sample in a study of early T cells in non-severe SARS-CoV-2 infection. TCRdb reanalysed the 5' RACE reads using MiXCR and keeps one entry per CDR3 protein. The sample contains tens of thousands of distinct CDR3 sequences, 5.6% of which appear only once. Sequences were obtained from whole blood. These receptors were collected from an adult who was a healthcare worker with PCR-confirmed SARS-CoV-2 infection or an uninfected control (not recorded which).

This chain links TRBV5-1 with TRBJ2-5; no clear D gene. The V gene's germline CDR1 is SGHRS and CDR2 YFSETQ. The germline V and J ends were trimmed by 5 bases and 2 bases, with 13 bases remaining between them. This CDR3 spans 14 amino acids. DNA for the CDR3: TGCGCCAGCAGTTATACTCTACTTCAAGAGACCCAGTACTTC. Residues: CASSYTLLQETQYF.

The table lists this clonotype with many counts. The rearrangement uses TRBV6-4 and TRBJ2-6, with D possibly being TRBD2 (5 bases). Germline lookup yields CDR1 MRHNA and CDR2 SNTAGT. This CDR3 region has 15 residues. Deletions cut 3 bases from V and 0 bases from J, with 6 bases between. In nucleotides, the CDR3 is TGTGCCAGCAGTGAGGACTTCTCTGGGGCCAACGTCCTGACTTTC. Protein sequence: CASSEDFSGANVLTF.

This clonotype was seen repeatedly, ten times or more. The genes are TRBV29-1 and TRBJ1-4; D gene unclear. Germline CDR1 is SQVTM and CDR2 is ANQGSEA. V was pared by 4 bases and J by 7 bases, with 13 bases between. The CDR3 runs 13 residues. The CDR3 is CSVGGGISEKLFF. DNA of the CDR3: TGCAGCGTTGGGGGAGGGATTAGTGAAAAACTGTTTTTT.

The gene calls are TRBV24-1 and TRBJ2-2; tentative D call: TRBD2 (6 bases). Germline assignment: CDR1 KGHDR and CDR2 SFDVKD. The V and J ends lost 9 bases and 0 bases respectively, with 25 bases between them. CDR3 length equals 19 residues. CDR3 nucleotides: TGTGCCACCGGCGGGGCCCGGGATAGCGGAGAACCGAACACCGGGGAGCTGTTTTTT. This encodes CATGGARDSGEPNTGELFF.

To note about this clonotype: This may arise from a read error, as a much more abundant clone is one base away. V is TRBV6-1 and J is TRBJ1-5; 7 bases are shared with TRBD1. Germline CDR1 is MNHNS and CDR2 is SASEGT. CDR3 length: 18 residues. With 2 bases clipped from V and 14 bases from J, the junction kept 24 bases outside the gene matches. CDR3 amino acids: CASSETRPRDSGWNIEHF. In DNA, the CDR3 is TGTGCCAGCAGTGAAACCCGCCCCCGGGACAGCGGATGGAATATTGAGCATTTT.

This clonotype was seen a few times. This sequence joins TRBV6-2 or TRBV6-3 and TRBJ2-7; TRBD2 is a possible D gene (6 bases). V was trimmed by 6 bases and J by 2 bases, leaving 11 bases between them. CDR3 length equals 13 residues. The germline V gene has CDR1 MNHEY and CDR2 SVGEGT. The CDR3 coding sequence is TGTGCCAGCAGGAACGGCGGGACCTACGAGCAGTACTTC. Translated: CASRNGGTYEQYF.

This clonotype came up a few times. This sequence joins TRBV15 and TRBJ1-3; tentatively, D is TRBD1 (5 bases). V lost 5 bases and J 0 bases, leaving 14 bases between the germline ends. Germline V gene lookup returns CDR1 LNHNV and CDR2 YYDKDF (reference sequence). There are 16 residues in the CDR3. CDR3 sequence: CATSRRGASSGNTIYF. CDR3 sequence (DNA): TGTGCCACCAGCCGACGAGGGGCCAGCTCTGGAAACACCATATATTTT. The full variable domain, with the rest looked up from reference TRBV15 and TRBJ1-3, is DAMVIQNPRYQVTQFGKPVTLSCSQTLNHNVMYWYQQKSSQAPKLLFHYYDKDFNNEADTPDNFQSRRPNTSFCFLDIRSPGLGDTAMYLCATSRRGASSGNTIYFGEGSWLTVV.